The T cell receptor beta chain described here comes from a study of blood T cells in healthy people across ages. Turning to the study itself: Per two T cells, template switching captured roughly one barcoded beta molecule.

With a J-beta primer mix and a sample-barcoded 5' primer, a second PCR ran about 6 to 11 cycles. TCRdb redid the calling of the 5' RACE reads with MiXCR, one entry per CDR3 protein. The table lists roughly 1,800,000 distinct CDR3 sequences, about 50% of them singletons. This CDR3 contains 15 residues. Trimming cost V 1 base and J 5 bases, with 14 bases left between them. Germline CDR1 ENHRY, CDR2 SYGVKD. This clonotype was seen more than once but under ten times. Its antigen is not known. Regarding the study as a whole: It was not known whether donors were CMV positive (a possible confounder of expanded clonotype changes).

The chain employs TRBV10-3 and TRBJ2-5; D is undetermined. The TCR was taken from a woman aged 40 to 50 in good health. What was sequenced was blood. For the CDR3, the DNA is TGTGCCATCAGTGAGTTTACCGGTCGCGAGGAGACCCAGTACTTC. Translating gives CAISEFTGREETQYF.